The T cell receptor (beta chain) under discussion was sequenced for a study of blood T cell dynamics during melanoma immunotherapy. Study-level results: At W3, later disease-control patients showed bifurcated PBMC repertoire changes, unlike progressors.

Germline CDR1 and CDR2: MNHNS and SASEGT. V shed 6 bases, J shed 2 bases, and the junction held 8 bases outside the gene matches. This CDR3 region has 15 residues. Method: immunoSEQ multiplex PCR; TCRdb's copy keeps in-frame clones and lacks some. The table includes approximately 14,000 clones, roughly 85% detected once. Concerning this clone: Antigen specificity is unknown.

Time point indicated: week 3, after first cycle of checkpoint inhibitor. The clonotype comes from a human donor with melanoma. This specimen consisted of blood, obtained from a patient treated with checkpoint blockade. J is TRBJ1-1 and V is TRBV6-1; 8 nucleotides match TRBD1. CDR3 bases: TGTGCCAGCAGGACTAGACAGGGGCTTAACACTGAAGCTTTCTTT. Its protein is CASRTRQGLNTEAFF.